Given below is one T cell receptor beta chain in context. As yet, its antigen is unknown. Some clones are missing from TCRdb's copy, which holds only in-frame ones; the method was immunoSEQ multiplex PCR. The repertoire holds fewer than 200,000 clones, roughly 92% seen once, with less than 11% in the top ten. The sample comes from a study of T cell responses to AZD1222 COVID-19 vaccine. Findings of the study overall: Nearly half of spike-specific TCRs reportedly target variant regions that are unmutated in the B.1.351 and B.1.1.7 variants. Rises in breadth and depth of Spike-specific TCRs came after two AZD1222 doses. Donors in the cohort were predominantly white British and more often female, and clonal diversity was possibly underestimated.

The CDR3 is made up of 13 amino acids. Trimming pared 3 bases from V and 7 bases from J, leaving 12 bases between. Germline CDR1 reads SQVTM; CDR2 reads ANQGSEA. Source: peripheral blood, taken on day 0 of AZD1222 vaccination. The clonotype was recovered from an adult in good health. The chain employs TRBV29-1 and TRBJ2-2; D call uncertain. The CDR3, as DNA: TGCAGCGTTGACCCCCAGGCGGACGGGGAGCTGTTTTTT. It codes for CSVDPQADGELFF.